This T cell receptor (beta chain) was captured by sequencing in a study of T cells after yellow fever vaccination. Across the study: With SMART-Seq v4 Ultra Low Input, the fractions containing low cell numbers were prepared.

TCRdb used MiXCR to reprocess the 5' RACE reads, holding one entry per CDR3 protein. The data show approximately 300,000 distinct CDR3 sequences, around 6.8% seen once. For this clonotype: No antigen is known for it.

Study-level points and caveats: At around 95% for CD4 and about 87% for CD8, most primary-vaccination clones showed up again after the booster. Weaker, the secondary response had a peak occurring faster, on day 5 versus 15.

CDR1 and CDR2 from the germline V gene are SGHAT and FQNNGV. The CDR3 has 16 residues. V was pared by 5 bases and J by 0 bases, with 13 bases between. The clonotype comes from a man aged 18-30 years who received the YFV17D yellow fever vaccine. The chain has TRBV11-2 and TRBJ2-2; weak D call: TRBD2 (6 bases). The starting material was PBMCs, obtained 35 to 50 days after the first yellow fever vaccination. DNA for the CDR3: TGTGCCAGCAGCGGGGAGGACGGTGCGAACACCGGGGAGCTGTTTTTT. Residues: CASSGEDGANTGELFF. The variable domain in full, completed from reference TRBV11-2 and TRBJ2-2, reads EAGVAQSPRYKIIEKRQSVAFWCNPISGHATLYWYQQILGQGPKLLIQFQNNGVVDDSQLPKDRFSAERLKGVDSTLKIQPAKLEDSAVYLCASSGEDGANTGELFFGEGSRLTVL.